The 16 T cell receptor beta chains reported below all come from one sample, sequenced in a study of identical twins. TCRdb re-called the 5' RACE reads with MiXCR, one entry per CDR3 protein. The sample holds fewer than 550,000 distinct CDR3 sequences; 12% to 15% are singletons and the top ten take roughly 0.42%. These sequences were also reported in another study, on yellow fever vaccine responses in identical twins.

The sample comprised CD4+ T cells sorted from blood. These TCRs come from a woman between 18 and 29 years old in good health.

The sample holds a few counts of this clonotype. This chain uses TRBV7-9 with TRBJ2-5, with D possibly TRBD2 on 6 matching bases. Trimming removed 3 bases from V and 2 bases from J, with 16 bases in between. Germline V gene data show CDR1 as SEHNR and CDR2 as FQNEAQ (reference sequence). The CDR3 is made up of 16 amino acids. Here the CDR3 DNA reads TGTGCCAGCAGCTTTAGTGCGGGACGGGGACAAGAGACCCAGTACTTC. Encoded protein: CASSFSAGRGQETQYF.

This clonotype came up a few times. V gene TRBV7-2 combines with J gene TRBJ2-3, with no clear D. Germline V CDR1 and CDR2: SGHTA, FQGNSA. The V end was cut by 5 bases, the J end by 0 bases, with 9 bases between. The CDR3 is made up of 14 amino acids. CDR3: CASSLIFSTDTQYF. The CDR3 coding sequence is TGTGCCAGCAGCCTCATCTTTAGCACAGATACGCAGTATTTT.

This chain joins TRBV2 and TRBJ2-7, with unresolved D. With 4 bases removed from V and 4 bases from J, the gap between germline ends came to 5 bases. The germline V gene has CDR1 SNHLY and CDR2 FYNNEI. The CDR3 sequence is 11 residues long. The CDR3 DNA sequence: TGTGCCAGCAGTGTGGGTTACGAGCAGTACGTC. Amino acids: CASSVGYEQYV.

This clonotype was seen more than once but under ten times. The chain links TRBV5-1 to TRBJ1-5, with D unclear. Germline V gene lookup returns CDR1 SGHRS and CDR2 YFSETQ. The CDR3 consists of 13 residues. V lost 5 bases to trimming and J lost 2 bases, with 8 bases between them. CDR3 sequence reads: CASRAKGNQPQHF. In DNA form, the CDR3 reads TGCGCCAGCAGGGCTAAAGGCAATCAGCCCCAGCATTTT.

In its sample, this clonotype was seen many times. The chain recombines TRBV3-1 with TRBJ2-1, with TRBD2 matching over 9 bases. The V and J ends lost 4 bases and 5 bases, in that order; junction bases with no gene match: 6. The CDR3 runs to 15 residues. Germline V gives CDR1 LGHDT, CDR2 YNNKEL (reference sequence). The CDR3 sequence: CASSPSGLANNEQFF. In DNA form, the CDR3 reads TGTGCCAGCAGCCCCTCGGGACTAGCAAACAATGAGCAGTTCTTC.

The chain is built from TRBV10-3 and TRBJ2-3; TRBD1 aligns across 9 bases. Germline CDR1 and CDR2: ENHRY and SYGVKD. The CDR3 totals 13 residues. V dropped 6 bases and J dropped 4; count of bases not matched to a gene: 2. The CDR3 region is CAIRTGGPDTQYF. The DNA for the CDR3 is TGTGCCATCAGGACAGGGGGGCCAGATACGCAGTATTTT.

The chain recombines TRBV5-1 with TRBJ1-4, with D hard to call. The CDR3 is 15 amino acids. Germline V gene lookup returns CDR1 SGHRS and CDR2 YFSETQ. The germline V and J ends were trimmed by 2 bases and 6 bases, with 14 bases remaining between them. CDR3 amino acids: CASSFQRGSYEKLFF. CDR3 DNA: TGCGCCAGCAGCTTCCAGCGGGGTTCGTATGAAAAACTGTTTTTT.

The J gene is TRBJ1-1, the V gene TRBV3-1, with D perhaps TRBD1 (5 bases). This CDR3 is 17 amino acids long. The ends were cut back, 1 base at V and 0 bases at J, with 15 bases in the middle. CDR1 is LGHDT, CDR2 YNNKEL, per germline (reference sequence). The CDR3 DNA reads TGTGCCAGCAGCCAAGTGGGGGACTCCGTCATGAACACTGAAGCTTTCTTT. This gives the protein CASSQVGDSVMNTEAFF. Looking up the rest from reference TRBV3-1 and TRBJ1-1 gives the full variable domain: DTAVSQTPKYLVTQMGNDKSIKCEQNLGHDTMYWYKQDSKKFLKIMFSYNNKELIINETVPNRFSPKSPDKAHLNLHINSLELGDSAVYFCASSQVGDSVMNTEAFFGQGTRLTVV.

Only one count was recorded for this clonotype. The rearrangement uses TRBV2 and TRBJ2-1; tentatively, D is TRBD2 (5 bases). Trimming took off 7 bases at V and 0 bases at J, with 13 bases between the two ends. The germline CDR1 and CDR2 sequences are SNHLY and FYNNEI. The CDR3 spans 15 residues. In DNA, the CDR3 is TGTGCCAGCAAAAAGCGGCCTGACTCCTACAATGAGCAGTTCTTC. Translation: CASKKRPDSYNEQFF. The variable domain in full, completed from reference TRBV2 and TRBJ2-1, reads EPEVTQTPSHQVTQMGQEVILRCVPISNHLYFYWYRQILGQKVEFLVSFYNNEISEKSEIFDDQFSVERPDGSNFTLKIRSTKLEDSAMYFCASKKRPDSYNEQFFGPGTRLTVL.

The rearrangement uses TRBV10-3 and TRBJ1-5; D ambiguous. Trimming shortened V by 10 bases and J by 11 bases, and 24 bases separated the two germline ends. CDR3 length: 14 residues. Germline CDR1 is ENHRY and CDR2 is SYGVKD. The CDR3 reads CATGYGQGVEAQHF. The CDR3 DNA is TGTGCCACCGGCTATGGTCAAGGAGTGGAGGCCCAGCATTTT.

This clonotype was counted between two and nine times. The DNA of the CDR3 is TGTGCCAGCAGTGAAGGCACTAGCGGTCGCGGGGAGCTGTTTTTT. Translating gives CASSEGTSGRGELFF. The chain recombines TRBV2 with TRBJ2-2, with 8 bases that match TRBD2. Germline V CDR1 and CDR2: SNHLY, FYNNEI. V was pared by 1 base and J by 7 bases, with 5 bases of the junction left unmatched. CDR3 length: 15 amino acids. The variable domain in full, with the rest retrieved from reference TRBV2 and TRBJ2-2, is EPEVTQTPSHQVTQMGQEVILRCVPISNHLYFYWYRQILGQKVEFLVSFYNNEISEKSEIFDDQFSVERPDGSNFTLKIRSTKLEDSAMYFCASSEGTSGRGELFFGEGSRLTVL.

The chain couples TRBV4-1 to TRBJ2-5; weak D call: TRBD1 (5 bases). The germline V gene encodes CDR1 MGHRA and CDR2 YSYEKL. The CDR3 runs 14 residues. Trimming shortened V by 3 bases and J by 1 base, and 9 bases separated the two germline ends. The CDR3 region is CASSQQTAQETQYF. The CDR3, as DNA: TGCGCCAGCAGCCAGCAGACAGCCCAAGAGACCCAGTACTTC.

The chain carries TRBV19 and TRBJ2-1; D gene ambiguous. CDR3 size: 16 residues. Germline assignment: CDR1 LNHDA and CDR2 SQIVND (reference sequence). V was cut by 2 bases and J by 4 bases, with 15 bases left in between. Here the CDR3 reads CASSIPATISYNEQFF. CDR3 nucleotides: TGTGCCAGTAGTATACCGGCCACGATATCATACAATGAGCAGTTCTTC. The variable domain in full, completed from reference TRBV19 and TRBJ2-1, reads DGGITQSPKYLFRKEGQNVTLSCEQNLNHDAMYWYRQDPGQGLRLIYYSQIVNDFQKGDIAEGYSVSREKKESFPLTVTSAQKNPTAFYLCASSIPATISYNEQFFGPGTRLTVL.

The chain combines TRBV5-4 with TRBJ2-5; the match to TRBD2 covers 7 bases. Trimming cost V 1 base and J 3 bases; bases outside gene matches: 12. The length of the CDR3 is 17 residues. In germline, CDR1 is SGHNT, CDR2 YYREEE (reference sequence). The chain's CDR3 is CASSLPGGRLMEETQYF. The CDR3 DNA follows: TGTGCCAGCAGCTTGCCGGGGGGAAGGCTTATGGAAGAGACCCAGTACTTC.

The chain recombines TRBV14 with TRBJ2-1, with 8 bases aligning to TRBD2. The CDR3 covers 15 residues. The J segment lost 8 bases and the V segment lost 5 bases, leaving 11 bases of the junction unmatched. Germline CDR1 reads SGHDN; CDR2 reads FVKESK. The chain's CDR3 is CASSLEGTSFYEQFF. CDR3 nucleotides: TGTGCCAGCAGCTTAGAGGGGACTAGTTTCTATGAGCAGTTCTTC.

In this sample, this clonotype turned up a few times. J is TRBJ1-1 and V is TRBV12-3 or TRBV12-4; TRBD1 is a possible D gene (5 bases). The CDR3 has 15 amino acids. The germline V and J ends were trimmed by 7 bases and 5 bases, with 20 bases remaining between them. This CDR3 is CASIPRGVRRTEAFF. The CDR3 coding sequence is TGTGCCAGCATTCCCCGGGGGGTGAGGAGGACTGAAGCTTTCTTT.